The 28 T cell receptor beta chains listed next were all sequenced from one sample in a study of PD-1 blockade in classical Hodgkin lymphoma. Data came from immunoSEQ multiplex PCR; TCRdb stores just in-frame clones and leaves some out. The sample yields 12,000 or so clones, about 85% seen once. Described time point: cycle 4 day 1 (C4D1), after 5 to 7 weeks of nivolumab. Every patient had relapsed following autologous stem cell transplantation, and cohorts differed in brentuximab vedotin exposure. By magnetic negative selection, CD8+ T cells were isolated from the thawed PBMCs. The starting material was CD8+ T cells from blood, obtained before the fourth cycle of nivolumab. The receptors here all came from a human donor with classical Hodgkin lymphoma. The donor label of this sample is uncertain.

The chain has TRBV29-1 and TRBJ1-1; the D is unclear. CDR3 length equals 13 residues. V was clipped by 6 bases and J by 4 bases, with 15 bases between them. Germline assignment: CDR1 SQVTM and CDR2 ANQGSEA. The CDR3 DNA reads as TGCAGCGTAGAAAGGGAACCTGGCACTGAAGCTTTCTTT. This sequence encodes CSVEREPGTEAFF.

The chain combines TRBV9 with TRBJ2-7; TRBD2 agrees at 9 bases. The CDR3 is 19 residues long. The germline V gene encodes CDR1 SGDLS and CDR2 YYNGEE. V shed 0 bases, J shed 1 base, and the junction held 14 bases outside the gene matches. The CDR3 DNA reads as TGTGCCAGCAGCGTAGTAACCGCGAGACTAGCGGCAAAATCCTACGAGCAGTACTTC. Translation gives CASSVVTARLAAKSYEQYF.

The chain has TRBV30 and TRBJ2-5; 11 nucleotides align to TRBD2. V dropped 3 bases and J dropped 1; count of bases not matched to a gene: 4. The CDR3 spans 15 residues. The germline gives CDR1 GTSNPN, CDR2 SVGIG (reference sequence). The CDR3 region is CAWSRGLAVQETQYF. The CDR3 DNA sequence: TGTGCCTGGAGCCGGGGACTAGCGGTCCAAGAGACCCAGTACTTC.

The V gene is TRBV30, the J gene TRBJ1-4; possibly TRBD1 for D (5 bases). V was shortened by 3 bases and J by 4 bases, with 18 bases between the two germline ends. This CDR3 contains 16 residues. Germline-derived CDR1 and CDR2 are GTSNPN and SVGIG (reference sequence). CDR3 residues: CAWREYGTELNEKLFF. As DNA, the CDR3 is TGTGCCTGGAGGGAATACGGGACGGAACTTAATGAAAAACTGTTTTTT.

The V and J genes are TRBV6-1 and TRBJ2-3; weak D call: TRBD2 (5 bases). CDR1 MNHNS and CDR2 SASEGT come from the germline V gene. This CDR3 has 16 residues. Trimming shortened V by 3 bases and J by 2 bases, and 15 bases separated the two germline ends. CDR3 nucleotides: TGTGCCAGCAGTGACCGATCAATAGCGACCACAGATACGCAGTATTTT. Its translation is CASSDRSIATTDTQYF.

This clone appeared a few times. The V and J genes are TRBV25-1 and TRBJ2-4, with 7 nucleotides matching TRBD2. Germline V gene sequence: CDR1 MGHDK, CDR2 SYGVNS. With V trimmed by 1 base and J by 13 bases, 7 bases remained unmatched. CDR3 length equals 13 residues. CDR3 DNA sequence: TGTGCCAGCAGTGAATGGGGGAGGGACCTACAGTACTTC. Translated: CASSEWGRDLQYF.

The rearrangement joins TRBV10-2 to TRBJ1-1, with D unclear. Between the trimmed V and J ends, which lost 8 bases and 7 bases, there was a span of 17 bases. The CDR3 is 13 residues long. CDR1 and CDR2 from the germline V gene are WSHSY and SAAADI. DNA of the CDR3: TGCGCCAGCCTTTCAGTAGGGAGGAATGAAGCTTTCTTT. It encodes CASLSVGRNEAFF.

This CDR3 reads CASSEGTQPAGELFF. In nucleotides, the CDR3 is TGTGCCAGCAGTGAAGGGACACAGCCGGCCGGGGAGCTGTTTTTT. The chain recombines TRBV2 with TRBJ2-2; a weak D match, TRBD1 (5 bases). Trimming cost V 1 base and J 6 bases, with 12 bases left between them. This CDR3 has 15 residues. Per the germline V gene, CDR1 is SNHLY and CDR2 is FYNNEI.

The rearrangement links TRBV13 to TRBJ1-1; D unclear. The CDR3 consists of 11 residues. Trimming removed 5 bases at V and 4 bases at J, with 5 bases between. Germline V gene lookup returns CDR1 PRHDT and CDR2 FYEKMQ (reference sequence). The CDR3 spells CASSQVTEAFF. CDR3 DNA sequence: TGTGCCAGCAGCCAGGTCACTGAAGCTTTCTTT.

The V gene is TRBV7-6, the J gene TRBJ1-1, with D possibly matching TRBD1 (5 bases). The length of the CDR3 is 15 residues. With 2 bases removed from V and 4 bases from J, the gap between germline ends came to 14 bases. Germline V gene sequence: CDR1 SGHVS, CDR2 FNYEAQ. The CDR3 sequence: CASSLLTGPGTEAFF. CDR3 DNA sequence: TGTGCCAGCAGCTTATTGACGGGGCCGGGCACTGAAGCTTTCTTT.

CDR3 in DNA: TGTGCCAGTTCCCGACAGGGGAGGTCCTACGAGCAGTACTTC. This encodes CASSRQGRSYEQYF. The gene calls are TRBV19 and TRBJ2-7; 8 nucleotides match TRBD1. In germline, CDR1 is LNHDA, CDR2 SQIVND (reference sequence). The trim removed 8 bases at V and 1 base at J, leaving 7 bases unmatched. This CDR3 is built from 14 residues.

The chain uses TRBV5-8 and TRBJ1-4; no firm D call. Trimming took 4 bases from V and 4 from J, leaving 17 bases between them. Germline CDR1 reads SGHTS; CDR2 reads YDEGEE. CDR3 size: 16 residues. The CDR3 region has the DNA TGTGCCAGCAGCAGACTCGACCGGGAGGATAATGAAAAACTGTTTTTT. Translating it yields CASSRLDREDNEKLFF.

The chain employs TRBV29-1 and TRBJ2-1, with 12 bases matching TRBD2. Germline V gene sequence: CDR1 SQVTM, CDR2 ANQGSEA. V dropped 5 bases and J dropped 10; count of bases not matched to a gene: 3. CDR3 length equals 12 residues. Here the CDR3 reads CSVSGLAGEQFF. DNA of the CDR3: TGCAGCGTTTCAGGACTAGCGGGAGAGCAGTTCTTC.

This sequence joins TRBV5-5 and TRBJ2-5; D unresolved. This CDR3 comprises 13 residues. The V gene lost 0 bases and the J gene lost 5 bases, with 8 bases spanning the gap. CDR1 is SGHKS and CDR2 is YYEKEE in the germline V gene (reference sequence). The CDR3 region is CASSLVYGETQYF. In DNA, the CDR3 is TGTGCCAGCAGCTTGGTGTATGGGGAGACCCAGTACTTC.

Concerning this clone itself: Different DNA sequences within this sample yield the same CDR3. The chain employs TRBV7-2 and TRBJ2-1; TRBD2 matches 10 bases. The germline V gene encodes CDR1 SGHTA and CDR2 FQGNSA. Trimming removed 3 bases from V and 4 bases from J; junction bases left unmatched: 3. The CDR3 sequence is 15 residues long. CDR3 bases: TGTGCCAGCAGCTTGACTAGCGGGCCTTACAATGAGCAGTTCTTC. Translated, it gives CASSLTSGPYNEQFF.

V is TRBV28 and J is TRBJ2-7; 10 bases match TRBD1. CDR3 length equals 17 residues. The germline V gene encodes CDR1 MDHEN and CDR2 SYDVKM. V dropped 2 bases and J dropped 3; count of bases not matched to a gene: 10. The DNA for the CDR3 is TGTGCCAGCAGTTTAGGCCCCGGGACAGGGGCTATCTACGAGCAGTACTTC. Protein: CASSLGPGTGAIYEQYF.

The chain combines TRBV5-1 with TRBJ1-2; D uncertain. The CDR3 sequence is 13 residues long. CDR1 and CDR2 from the germline V gene are SGHRS and YFSETQ. The germline V and J ends were trimmed by 4 bases and 3 bases, with 10 bases remaining between them. This CDR3 reads CASSPPDYYGYTF. Here the CDR3 DNA reads TGCGCCAGCAGCCCGCCGGACTACTATGGCTACACCTTC.

The chain has TRBV30 and TRBJ2-5; D is uncertain. The CDR3 has 13 amino acids. Trimming removed 5 bases from V and 1 base from J, with 11 bases in between. CDR1 GTSNPN and CDR2 SVGIG come from the germline V gene (reference sequence). DNA for the CDR3: TGTGCCTGGGCATTCGGCAGCCAAGAGACCCAGTACTTC. Amino acids: CAWAFGSQETQYF.

This clone came up once. The chain has TRBV7-9 and TRBJ2-4; no clear D gene. Germline V gene lookup returns CDR1 SEHNR and CDR2 FQNEAQ (reference sequence). V lost 7 bases, J lost 0 bases, and 16 bases lay in between. This CDR3 spans 16 amino acids. The CDR3 DNA reads TGTGCCAGCACCCACTGGGAAGACGTAGCCAAAAACATTCAGTACTTC. Protein sequence: CASTHWEDVAKNIQYF.

The genes are TRBV11-1 and TRBJ2-7; TRBD2 agrees at 7 bases. Unmatched junction bases numbered 8, after V lost 5 bases and J lost 1 base. Looked up from germline, CDR1 is SGHAT and CDR2 is FQDESV (reference sequence). The CDR3 loop spans 15 amino acids. This CDR3 is CASSLSGRESYEQYF. DNA of the CDR3: TGTGCCAGCAGCCTCTCTGGGCGGGAGTCCTACGAGCAGTACTTC.

The rearrangement uses TRBV15 and TRBJ2-2, with 11 positions matching TRBD2. The CDR3 consists of 18 residues. Germline loops: CDR1 LNHNV, CDR2 YYDKDF (reference sequence). The V and J ends lost 4 bases and 1 base, in that order; junction bases with no gene match: 8. The CDR3: CATSTNQLAGENTGELFF. CDR3 nucleotide sequence: TGTGCCACCAGCACCAATCAACTAGCGGGAGAGAACACCGGGGAGCTGTTTTTT.

This clone appeared once. This sequence joins TRBV10-2 and TRBJ1-5; D not resolved. Per the germline V gene, CDR1 is WSHSY and CDR2 is SAAADI. This CDR3 has 15 amino acids. Trimming removed 6 bases from V and 0 bases from J, with 12 bases in between. The CDR3 DNA follows: TGCGCCAGCAGCCACTCCCTAACTAGCAATCAGCCCCAGCATTTT. As protein: CASSHSLTSNQPQHF.

The chain combines TRBV7-2 with TRBJ2-5; D is possibly TRBD2 (5 bases). The CDR3 is 17 amino acids. V lost 3 bases and J lost 0, with 17 bases in between. Germline assignment: CDR1 SGHTA and CDR2 FQGNSA. The CDR3 sequence is CASSFGAGLLYQETQYF. The CDR3 bases are TGTGCCAGCAGCTTTGGCGCGGGCCTACTTTACCAAGAGACCCAGTACTTC.

V usage is TRBV27 and J usage is TRBJ1-1; D is ambiguous. V was cut by 3 bases and J by 1 base, with 12 bases left in between. The germline V gene has CDR1 MNHEY and CDR2 SMNVEV (reference sequence). This CDR3 is built from 15 residues. CDR3 DNA sequence: TGTGCCAGCAGTTTTATTGGAGGAGCGAACACTGAAGCTTTCTTT. This sequence encodes CASSFIGGANTEAFF.

The V and J genes are TRBV5-4 and TRBJ2-7, with TRBD2 identical over 9 bases. The CDR3 is 14 residues long. Trimming removed 1 base from V and 6 bases from J; junction bases left unmatched: 5. The germline CDR1 and CDR2 sequences are SGHNT and YYREEE (reference sequence). The CDR3 DNA reads as TGTGCCAGCAGCTTGATAGCGGGAGACCCCGAGCAGTACTTC. Its protein is CASSLIAGDPEQYF.

CDR3 region: CASSEGRFGSGANVLTF. DNA of the CDR3: TGTGCCAGCAGTGAGGGGAGATTTGGCTCTGGGGCCAACGTCCTGACTTTC. The chain couples TRBV6-1 to TRBJ2-6; weak D call: TRBD2 (5 bases). V was shortened by 3 bases and J by 0 bases, with 12 bases between the two germline ends. Germline CDR1 and CDR2: MNHNS and SASEGT. CDR3 size: 17 residues.

The chain carries TRBV7-9 and TRBJ2-2, with 7 bases lining up with TRBD1. The V gene's germline CDR1 is SEHNR and CDR2 FQNEAQ (reference sequence). J was trimmed by 5 bases and V by 7 bases; bases with no gene match: 10. The CDR3 loop spans 15 amino acids. In DNA, the CDR3 is TGTGCCAGCACGTCAGGTTCCAGGGGGACCGGGGAGCTGTTTTTT. Its translation: CASTSGSRGTGELFF.

V usage is TRBV6-5 and J usage is TRBJ1-1; D ambiguous. CDR3 length: 15 amino acids. The germline V and J ends were trimmed by 0 bases and 4 bases, with 12 bases remaining between them. Germline V gene lookup returns CDR1 MNHEY and CDR2 SVGAGI. The CDR3 loop is CASSYSLGSGTEAFF. CDR3 coding DNA: TGTGCCAGCAGTTACTCGTTAGGGAGCGGCACTGAAGCTTTCTTT.